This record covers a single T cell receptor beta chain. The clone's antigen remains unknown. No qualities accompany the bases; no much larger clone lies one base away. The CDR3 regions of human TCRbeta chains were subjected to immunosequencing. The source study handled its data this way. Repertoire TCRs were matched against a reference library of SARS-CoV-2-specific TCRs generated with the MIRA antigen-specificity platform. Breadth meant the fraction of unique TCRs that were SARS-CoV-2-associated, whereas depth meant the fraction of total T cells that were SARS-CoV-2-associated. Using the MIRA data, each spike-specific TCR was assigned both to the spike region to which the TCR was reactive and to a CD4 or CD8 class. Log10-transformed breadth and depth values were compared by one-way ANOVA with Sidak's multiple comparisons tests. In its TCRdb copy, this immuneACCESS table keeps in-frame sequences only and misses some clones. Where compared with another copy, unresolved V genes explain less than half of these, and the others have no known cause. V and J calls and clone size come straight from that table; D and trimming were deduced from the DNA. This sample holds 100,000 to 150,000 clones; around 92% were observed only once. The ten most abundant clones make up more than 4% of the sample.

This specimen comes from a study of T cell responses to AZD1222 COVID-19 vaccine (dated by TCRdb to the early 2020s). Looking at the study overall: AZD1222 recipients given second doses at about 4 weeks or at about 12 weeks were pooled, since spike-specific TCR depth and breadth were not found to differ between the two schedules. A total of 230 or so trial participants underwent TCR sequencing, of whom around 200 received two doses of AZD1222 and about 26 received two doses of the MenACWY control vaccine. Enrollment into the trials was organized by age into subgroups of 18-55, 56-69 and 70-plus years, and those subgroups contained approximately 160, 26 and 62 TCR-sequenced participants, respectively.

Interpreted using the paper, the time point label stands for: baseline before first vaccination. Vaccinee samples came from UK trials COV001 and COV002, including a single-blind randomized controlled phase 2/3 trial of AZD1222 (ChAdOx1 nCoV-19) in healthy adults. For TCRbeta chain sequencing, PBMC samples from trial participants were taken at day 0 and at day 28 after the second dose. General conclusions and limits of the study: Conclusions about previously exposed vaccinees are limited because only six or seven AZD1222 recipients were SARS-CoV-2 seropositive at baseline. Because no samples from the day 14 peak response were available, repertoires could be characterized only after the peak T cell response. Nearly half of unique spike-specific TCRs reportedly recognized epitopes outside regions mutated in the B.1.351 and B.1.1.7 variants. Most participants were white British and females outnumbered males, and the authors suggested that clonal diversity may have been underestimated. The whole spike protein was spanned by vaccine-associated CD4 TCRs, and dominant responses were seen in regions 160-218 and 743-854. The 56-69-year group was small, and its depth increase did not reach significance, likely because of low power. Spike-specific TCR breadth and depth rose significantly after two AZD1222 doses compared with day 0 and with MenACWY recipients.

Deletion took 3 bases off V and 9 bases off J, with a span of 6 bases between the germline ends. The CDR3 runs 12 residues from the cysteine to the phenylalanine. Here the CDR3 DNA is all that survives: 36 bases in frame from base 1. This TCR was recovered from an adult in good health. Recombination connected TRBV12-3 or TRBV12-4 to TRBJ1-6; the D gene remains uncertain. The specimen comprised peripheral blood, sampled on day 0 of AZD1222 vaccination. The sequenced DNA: TGTGCCAGCAGTTTGGTGGGTTCACCCCTCCACTTT. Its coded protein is CASSLVGSPLHF.